This passage covers 3 T cell receptor beta chains from one sample sequenced in a study of T cell repertoires in cytomegalovirus infection (dated by TCRdb to between 2017 and 2020). The sequencer was an Illumina HiSeq 1500. TCRdb handled the public reads itself, with Q25 trimming in fastp and clone calling in MiXCR, and kept productive beta chains. Every entry covers one CDR3 protein and lists the most common genes and DNA from its rows. In this sample the table shows 200,000 to 250,000 distinct CDR3 sequences, 6.5% of which occur a single time. The biggest ten clones account for about 6.5% of the sample. The sample was PBMCs. Receptor source: a human donor in good health (CMV status not recorded). Some clones in this sample may be carry-over from other donors' samples.

This clonotype was seen ten or more times. The genes are TRBV12-3 or TRBV12-4 and TRBJ2-5, with 14 bases matching TRBD2. V was clipped by 5 bases and J by 5 bases; unmatched bases: 7. The CDR3 is 16 residues long. The DNA of the CDR3 is TGTGCCAGCAGTGTAGGGACTAGCGGGGGCGGGGAGACCCAGTACTTC. It codes for CASSVGTSGGGETQYF.

This clonotype was detected many times. J is TRBJ2-7 and V is TRBV6-6; TRBD1 matches at 7 bases. Germline trimming cut 7 bases from V and 3 bases from J; bases unmatched to any gene: 18. CDR3 size: 17 residues. Per germline, CDR1 MNHNY and CDR2 SVGAGI (reference sequence). DNA of the CDR3: TGTGCCAGCATCCGACAGGGCCAGATGGGAGAGGGCTACGAGCAGTACTTC. This encodes CASIRQGQMGEGYEQYF.

This clonotype was seen ten or more times. V usage is TRBV27 and J usage is TRBJ2-5; tentatively, D is TRBD1 (5 bases). Germline CDR1 MNHEY, CDR2 SMNVEV (reference sequence). V was shortened by 7 bases and J by 1 base, with 16 bases between the two germline ends. This CDR3 contains 15 residues. As DNA, the CDR3 is TGTGCCAGCAAGCGAATGACAGCCGCCCAAGAGACCCAGTACTTC. Protein: CASKRMTAAQETQYF.